This record looks at one TCR beta chain sequence and its context. Its antigen is currently not known. No much larger clonotype is one base removed from it; base qualities were not supplied. The library was built by means of the immunoSEQ multiplex PCR assay. Rearranged TCR beta chain sequences were amplified using the hsTCRB Kit according to the manufacturer's protocol. TCRB libraries were sequenced on an Illumina MiSeq. As for how the authors treated the data: The kit vendor's proprietary platform handled demultiplexing, trimming and gene mapping. TCRdb provides this immuneACCESS table in a form limited to in-frame rearrangements. Some clones are lacking; in checked studies, under half of them reflect an unresolved V gene, and why the rest are absent is not known. From that table come the V and J calls and clone size; the DNA was used to work out D and trimming. For this sample the table gives around 30,000 clones, of which around 91% were detected only once. The ten most abundant clones make up around 21% of the sample.

The label giving this sample's time point can be read as: week 11, during vaccination. A 20-mer mutant IDH1 peptide at 300 micrograms in Montanide made up each vaccine dose, which was injected subcutaneously together with topical imiquimod. Donors had newly diagnosed WHO grade 3 or 4 IDH1-mutant astrocytomas with loss of nuclear ATRX. The samples were drawn from NOA16, a multicentre, single-arm, open-label phase I trial in Germany that tested a mutant IDH1 peptide vaccine in humans for the first time. Genomic DNA for TCRB sequencing was extracted from EDTA blood using the DNeasy Blood and Tissue Kit. This record belongs to a study of a mutant IDH1 vaccine in newly diagnosed glioma (dated by TCRdb to about 2021). Notes on the research overall: Patients were given eight vaccinations, in weeks 1, 3, 5, 7, 11, 15, 19 and 23, which matched visits V03 through V10. Vaccination was initiated 4-6 weeks after radiotherapy alone, or concurrently with temozolomide cycles in the chemotherapy-containing groups. Before enrollment, patients had received standard therapy of radiotherapy alone, temozolomide alone, or radiochemotherapy with temozolomide; most received the combination. Longitudinal TCRB deep sequencing was performed for roughly 25 treated patients wherever samples were available for exploratory analyses. Of the approximately 35 treated patients, 62.5% were male and approximately 40% were female, and a mean age of roughly 41 years was recorded. Six visits were used for peripheral blood collection: V03 (baseline), V05, V07, V10, V12 and V13.

Trimming removed 2 bases from V and 8 bases from J; the gene matches leave 8 bases unexplained. CDR1 SGHDT and CDR2 YYEEEE were looked up in the germline V gene. The CDR3 measures 15 amino acids from cysteine to phenylalanine. Only CDR3 DNA remains: 45 bases, in frame from the first base. Study-wide conclusions, independent of this receptor: The authors noted that analyses of patient blood samples could not be reproduced because of sample limitations. Selection of PBMC samples for TCRB deep sequencing was based on availability. Immune responses induced by the vaccine were seen in 90% to 95% of patients across multiple MHC alleles. No apparent relationship was observed between pseudoprogression and alterations in the top peripheral T cell clonotypes detected by TCRB sequencing.

Source: PBMCs, taken from a glioma patient whose treatment included an IDH1 peptide vaccine. The receptor comes from a man between 18 and 35 years old with glioma. The rearrangement joined TRBV5-6 to TRBJ2-3; 10 central nucleotides agree with TRBD2. The nucleotide sequence reads as follows: TGTGCCAGCAGCTTAAGGACTAGCGGAGGTGGTACGCAGTATTTT. Its product reads: CASSLRTSGGGTQYF.